The 27 T cell receptor beta chains reported below all come from one sample, sequenced in a study of T-cell reconstitution after alpha-beta-depleted transplantation in children. This sample's TCRbeta library carried unique molecular identifier barcodes. One entry per CDR3 protein results from TCRdb running MiXCR on the PCR reads. Of about 540,000 distinct CDR3 sequences in the sample, 27% were seen once. This specimen consisted of PBMCs, obtained before TCRalphabeta/CD19-depleted stem cell transplant. The receptors here all came from a boy younger than two with Wiskott-Aldrich syndrome, due to receive a stem cell transplant.

The chain has TRBV12-3 or TRBV12-4 and TRBJ2-2; 7 bases are a match to TRBD2. There are 15 residues in the CDR3. V lost 5 bases to trimming and J lost 4 bases; unmatched junction nucleotides: 7. The CDR3: CASSPRLAGTGELFF. CDR3 bases: TGTGCCAGCAGTCCCCGATTAGCGGGCACCGGGGAGCTGTTTTTT.

This sequence joins TRBV5-5 and TRBJ2-3, with unresolved D. The CDR3 extends over 15 amino acids. Germline V gene lookup returns CDR1 SGHKS and CDR2 YYEKEE (reference sequence). V lost 0 bases and J 0 bases, leaving 8 bases between the germline ends. The CDR3 here is CASSLVPVSTDTQYF. The CDR3 DNA follows: TGTGCCAGCAGCTTGGTTCCAGTCAGCACAGATACGCAGTATTTT.

This clonotype was observed a handful of times. V gene TRBV5-1 combines with J gene TRBJ2-4; D unresolved. The CDR3 length is 16 residues. Germline CDR1 is SGHRS and CDR2 is YFSETQ. The V end lost 0 bases, the J end lost 7 bases, and 17 bases lay between the germline ends. The CDR3 region is CASSLAVNLGPNIQYF. Here the CDR3 DNA reads TGCGCCAGCAGCTTGGCTGTAAACCTTGGGCCCAACATTCAGTACTTC.

This clonotype was counted a single time. This rearrangement joins TRBV10-3 to TRBJ2-1, with a weak D call TRBD2 (6 bases). Germline CDR1 reads ENHRY; CDR2 reads SYGVKD. The CDR3 loop spans 16 amino acids. V lost 5 bases and J lost 5, with 19 bases in between. The CDR3 DNA reads as TGTGCCATCAGTCGGGCCTTGCGCGGGGACCACAATGAGCAGTTCTTC. The encoded protein is CAISRALRGDHNEQFF.

This clonotype appeared a few times. V is TRBV5-1 and J is TRBJ1-4, with D uncertain. Trimming took 0 bases from V and 7 from J, leaving 22 bases between them. The germline V gene encodes CDR1 SGHRS and CDR2 YFSETQ. This CDR3 comprises 18 residues. The CDR3: CASSLDSFSLRLVEKLFF. The CDR3 bases are TGCGCCAGCAGCTTGGACAGTTTCTCCCTTCGGCTGGTTGAAAAACTGTTTTTT. Full variable domain (remainder filled in from reference TRBV5-1 and TRBJ1-4): KAGVTQTPRYLIKTRGQQVTLSCSPISGHRSVSWYQQTPGQGLQFLFEYFSETQRNKGNFPGRFSGRQFSNSRSEMNVSTLELGDSALYLCASSLDSFSLRLVEKLFFGSGTQLSVL.

The chain couples TRBV7-6 to TRBJ2-2, with a possible D match to TRBD2 (6 bases). V lost 3 bases and J lost 6, with 17 bases in between. Germline V gene sequence: CDR1 SGHVS, CDR2 FNYEAQ. This CDR3 is built from 16 residues. The CDR3 DNA reads TGTGCCAGCAGCTTGAAGGCGGGATGGGGCGCCGGGGAGCTGTTTTTT. It yields the protein CASSLKAGWGAGELFF. The full variable domain, with the rest looked up from reference TRBV7-6 and TRBJ2-2, is GAGVSQSPRYKVTKRGQDVALRCDPISGHVSLYWYRQALGQGPEFLTYFNYEAQQDKSGLPNDRFSAERPEGSISTLTIQRTEQRDSAMYRCASSLKAGWGAGELFFGEGSRLTVL.

This clonotype was detected a few times. The V and J genes are TRBV20-1 and TRBJ2-5, with 10 bases aligning to TRBD2. The J segment lost 2 bases and the V segment lost 3 bases, leaving 6 bases of the junction unmatched. Looked up from germline, CDR1 is DFQATT and CDR2 is SNEGSKA (reference sequence). The CDR3 is made up of 15 amino acids. CDR3 loop: CSASMLAGDQETQYF. The CDR3 bases are TGCAGTGCTAGTATGCTAGCGGGAGATCAAGAGACCCAGTACTTC.

This clonotype has just a few counts. The V and J genes are TRBV5-4 and TRBJ2-3, with 14 nucleotides matching TRBD2. Germline V lookup: CDR1 SGHNT, CDR2 YYREEE (reference sequence). The CDR3 spans 17 residues. The J segment lost 1 base and the V segment lost 4 bases, leaving 5 bases of the junction unmatched. CDR3 bases: TGTGCCAGCAGCGCCGGGACTAGCGGGAGAGGCACAGATACGCAGTATTTT. As protein: CASSAGTSGRGTDTQYF.

This clonotype has just a few counts. This sequence joins TRBV12-3 or TRBV12-4 and TRBJ1-2, with 7 bases identical to TRBD1. The CDR3 is 13 amino acids. V shed 3 bases, J shed 6 bases, and the junction held 4 bases outside the gene matches. Written as DNA, the CDR3 is TGTGCCAGCAGTTTCACAGGGGTCCATGGCTACACCTTC. Amino acids: CASSFTGVHGYTF.

In this sample, this clonotype turned up a few times. The chain links TRBV5-1 to TRBJ2-1; D is unresolved. The V end was cut by 0 bases, the J end by 0 bases, with 13 bases between. Germline assignment: CDR1 SGHRS and CDR2 YFSETQ. The length of the CDR3 is 17 residues. In nucleotides, the CDR3 is TGCGCCAGCAGCTTGGGCCTCACCTGGGGCTCCTACAATGAGCAGTTCTTC. Its protein is CASSLGLTWGSYNEQFF.

A few counts support this clonotype. This chain links TRBV20-1 with TRBJ1-1, with 8 bases identical to TRBD1. This CDR3 spans 14 amino acids. Germline CDR1 reads DFQATT; CDR2 reads SNEGSKA (reference sequence). J gave up 4 bases and V 6 bases, and 10 bases lay outside the gene matches. The CDR3 bases are TGCAGTGCGGACCGGACAGGGAGGGGCACTGAAGCTTTCTTT. Its translation is CSADRTGRGTEAFF.

This clonotype was counted only a few times. This chain links TRBV3-1 with TRBJ1-5; D perhaps matches TRBD1 (5 bases). The germline V and J ends were trimmed by 2 bases and 7 bases, with 12 bases remaining between them. CDR3 length equals 14 residues. CDR1 and CDR2 from the germline V gene are LGHDT and YNNKEL (reference sequence). CDR3 residues: CASSQILGRQPQHF. CDR3 bases: TGTGCCAGCAGCCAAATTCTGGGGCGGCAGCCCCAGCATTTT.

The J gene is TRBJ2-7, the V gene TRBV5-1; the match to TRBD1 covers 7 bases. Looked up from germline, CDR1 is SGHRS and CDR2 is YFSETQ. V was clipped by 0 bases and J by 3 bases; unmatched bases: 9. This CDR3 spans 16 amino acids. The CDR3 sequence is CASSLEVGSGGYEQYF. CDR3 DNA sequence: TGCGCCAGCAGCTTGGAGGTGGGGTCAGGGGGCTACGAGCAGTACTTC.

This clonotype was seen a handful of times. The V gene is TRBV20-1, the J gene TRBJ2-3; D is undetermined. V was clipped by 0 bases and J by 1 base, with 5 bases between them. The CDR3 loop spans 13 amino acids. CDR1 is DFQATT and CDR2 is SNEGSKA in the germline V gene (reference sequence). The CDR3 region is CSARETGTDTQYF. The CDR3 DNA is TGCAGTGCTAGAGAAACGGGCACAGATACGCAGTATTTT.

The rearrangement joins TRBV7-2 to TRBJ2-3; D remains unclear. The V and J ends lost 5 bases and 1 base respectively, with 13 bases between them. This CDR3 comprises 15 residues. Per the germline V gene, CDR1 is SGHTA and CDR2 is FQGNSA. The CDR3 nucleotides are TGTGCCAGCAGCAATCTCCCCGGACGCACAGATACGCAGTATTTT. Residues: CASSNLPGRTDTQYF.

V is TRBV15 and J is TRBJ2-1; 7 positions agree with TRBD2. The CDR3 covers 17 residues. V was pared by 1 base and J by 0 bases, with 6 bases of the junction left unmatched. Germline-derived CDR1 and CDR2 are LNHNV and YYDKDF (reference sequence). The CDR3 DNA follows: TGTGCCACCAGCAGAGCCTCGGGGGGACTCTCCTACAATGAGCAGTTCTTC. Residues: CATSRASGGLSYNEQFF.

This clonotype was seen only a few times. The chain combines TRBV5-1 with TRBJ2-1; the match to TRBD1 covers 10 bases. With 1 base clipped from V and 5 bases from J, the junction kept 12 bases outside the gene matches. The germline V gene has CDR1 SGHRS and CDR2 YFSETQ. The CDR3 runs to 18 residues. The chain's CDR3 is CASSLWGRTGTGDNEQFF. CDR3 DNA: TGCGCCAGCAGCTTGTGGGGGAGAACAGGGACAGGGGACAATGAGCAGTTCTTC.

J is TRBJ2-1 and V is TRBV5-5, with D perhaps matching TRBD1 (6 bases). V was cut by 4 bases and J by 4 bases, with 21 bases left in between. The CDR3 has 17 residues. Germline-derived CDR1 and CDR2 are SGHKS and YYEKEE (reference sequence). For the CDR3, the DNA is TGTGCCAGCAGCCCAGCCGGGTCCGGGACACCGTACAATGAGCAGTTCTTC. Its translation: CASSPAGSGTPYNEQFF.

This chain links TRBV6-6 with TRBJ2-7; TRBD2 is a possible D gene (5 bases). This CDR3 is built from 12 residues. The V gene lost 4 bases and the J gene lost 5 bases, with 9 bases spanning the gap. CDR1 and CDR2 from the germline V gene are MNHNY and SVGAGI (reference sequence). The CDR3 region has the DNA TGTGCCAGCAGTTTGTACGGGAACGAGCAGTACTTC. Translation: CASSLYGNEQYF.

The CDR3 loop is CASSSNTQYKQYF. The DNA for the CDR3 is TGTGCCAGCAGTTCGAATACCCAGTACAAGCAGTACTTC. The chain recombines TRBV12-3 or TRBV12-4 with TRBJ2-7; no firm D call. The CDR3 consists of 13 residues. V was trimmed by 4 bases and J by 8 bases, leaving 15 bases between them.

The V and J genes are TRBV5-1 and TRBJ2-1; the D gene is possibly TRBD2 (5 bases). CDR3 length equals 17 residues. Trimming pared 0 bases from V and 4 bases from J, leaving 17 bases between. Germline CDR1 SGHRS, CDR2 YFSETQ. This CDR3 is CASSLAADSQLYNEQFF. The CDR3 DNA sequence: TGCGCCAGCAGCTTGGCGGCGGACTCCCAATTATACAATGAGCAGTTCTTC.

The chain has TRBV5-5 and TRBJ2-1; tentatively, D is TRBD1 or TRBD2 (5 bases each). The V gene lost 4 bases and the J gene lost 9 bases, with 14 bases spanning the gap. CDR1 and CDR2 (germline): SGHKS, YYEKEE (reference sequence). There are 13 residues in the CDR3. CDR3 DNA sequence: TGTGCCAGCAGCCTGAGGGGAGTCGGTGAGCAGTTCTTC. Translated, it gives CASSLRGVGEQFF.

The gene calls are TRBV7-6 and TRBJ1-1, with 11 bases that match TRBD1. The V gene's germline CDR1 is SGHVS and CDR2 FNYEAQ. J was trimmed by 7 bases and V by 2 bases; bases with no gene match: 3. The CDR3 is made up of 14 amino acids. CDR3 amino acids: CASSLRTGGSEAFF. In nucleotides, the CDR3 is TGTGCCAGCAGCTTAAGGACAGGGGGCAGTGAAGCTTTCTTT. Full variable domain (outside the CDR3, taken from reference TRBV7-6 and TRBJ1-1): GAGVSQSPRYKVTKRGQDVALRCDPISGHVSLYWYRQALGQGPEFLTYFNYEAQQDKSGLPNDRFSAERPEGSISTLTIQRTEQRDSAMYRCASSLRTGGSEAFFGQGTRLTVV.

This clonotype was seen a few times. The V call is TRBV29-1, the J call TRBJ2-1, with 12 bases lining up with TRBD2. V shed 6 bases, J shed 7 bases, and the junction held 10 bases outside the gene matches. Germline V CDR1 and CDR2: SQVTM, ANQGSEA. The CDR3 is made up of 15 amino acids. CDR3 DNA: TGCAGCGTGCCCTCACTAGCGGGAGGTGGGAATGAGCAGTTCTTC. Translation gives CSVPSLAGGGNEQFF.

The table lists this clonotype with a few counts. The V and J genes are TRBV12-3 or TRBV12-4 and TRBJ1-5, with 7 bases aligning to TRBD1. The ends lost 1 base at V and 7 bases at J; junction bases unmatched: 4. The CDR3 sequence is 14 residues long. CDR3 bases: TGTGCCAGCAGTTTAGTCAGGGGGTTGCAGCCCCAGCATTTT. Protein: CASSLVRGLQPQHF.

CDR3 protein: CATSRGGGTGAYEQYF. DNA for the CDR3: TGTGCCACCAGCAGAGGGGGCGGGACAGGTGCCTACGAGCAGTACTTC. The rearrangement uses TRBV15 and TRBJ2-7, with TRBD1 matching 8 bases. CDR1 is LNHNV and CDR2 is YYDKDF in the germline V gene (reference sequence). Trimming at V came to 1 base and at J to 2 bases, leaving 7 bases not matched to a gene. The CDR3 contains 16 residues.

V is TRBV9 and J is TRBJ2-1; 12 bases match TRBD2. From germline, CDR1 is SGDLS and CDR2 YYNGEE. Losses at the gene ends were 0 bases for V and 10 bases for J; bases not matched to a gene: 8. The CDR3 totals 16 residues. This CDR3 is CASSVGLAGGPFEQFF. DNA for the CDR3: TGTGCCAGCAGCGTAGGCCTAGCGGGAGGGCCATTCGAGCAGTTCTTC.